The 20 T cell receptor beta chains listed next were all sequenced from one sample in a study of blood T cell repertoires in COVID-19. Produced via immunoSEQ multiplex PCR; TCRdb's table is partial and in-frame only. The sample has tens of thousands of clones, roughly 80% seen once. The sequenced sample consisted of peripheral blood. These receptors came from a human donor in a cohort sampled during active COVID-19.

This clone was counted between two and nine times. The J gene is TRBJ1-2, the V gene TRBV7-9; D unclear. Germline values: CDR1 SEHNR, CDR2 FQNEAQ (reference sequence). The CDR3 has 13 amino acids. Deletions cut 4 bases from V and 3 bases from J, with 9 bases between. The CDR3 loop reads CASSSPGYYGYTF. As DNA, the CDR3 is TGTGCCAGCAGCTCGCCCGGGTACTATGGCTACACCTTC.

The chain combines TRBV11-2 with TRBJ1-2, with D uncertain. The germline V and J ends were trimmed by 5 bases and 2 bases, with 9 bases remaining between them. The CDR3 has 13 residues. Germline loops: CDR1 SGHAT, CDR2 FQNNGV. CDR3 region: CASSPTMNYGYTF. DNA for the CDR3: TGTGCCAGCAGCCCAACAATGAACTATGGCTACACCTTC.

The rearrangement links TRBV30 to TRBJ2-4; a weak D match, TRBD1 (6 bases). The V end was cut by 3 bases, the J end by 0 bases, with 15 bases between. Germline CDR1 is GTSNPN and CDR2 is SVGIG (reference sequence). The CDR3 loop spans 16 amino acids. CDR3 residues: CAWRRQGRLAKNIQYF. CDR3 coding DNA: TGTGCCTGGAGGCGTCAGGGGAGACTAGCCAAAAACATTCAGTACTTC.

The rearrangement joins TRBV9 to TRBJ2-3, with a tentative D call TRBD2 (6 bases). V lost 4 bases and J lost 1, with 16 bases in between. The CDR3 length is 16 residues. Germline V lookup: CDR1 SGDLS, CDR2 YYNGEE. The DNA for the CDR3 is TGTGCCAGCAGCCCTAGGTTGGGGGGTGGCACAGATACGCAGTATTTT. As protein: CASSPRLGGGTDTQYF.

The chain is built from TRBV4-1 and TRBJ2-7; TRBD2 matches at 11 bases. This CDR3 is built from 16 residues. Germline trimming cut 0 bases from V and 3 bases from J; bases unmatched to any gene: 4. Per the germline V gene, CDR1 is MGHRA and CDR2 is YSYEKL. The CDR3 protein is CASSQEELAGGYEQYF. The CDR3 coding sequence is TGCGCCAGCAGCCAAGAGGAGCTAGCGGGGGGCTACGAGCAGTACTTC.

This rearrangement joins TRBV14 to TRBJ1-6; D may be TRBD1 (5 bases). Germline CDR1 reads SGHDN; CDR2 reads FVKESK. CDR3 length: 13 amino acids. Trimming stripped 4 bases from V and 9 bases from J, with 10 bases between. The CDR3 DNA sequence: TGTGCCAGCAGCCGGGGGGGGAGTTCACCCCTCCACTTT. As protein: CASSRGGSSPLHF.

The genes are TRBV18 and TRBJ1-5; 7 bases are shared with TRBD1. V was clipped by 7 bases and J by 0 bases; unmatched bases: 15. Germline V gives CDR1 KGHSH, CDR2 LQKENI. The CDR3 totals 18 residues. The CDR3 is CASFQGPGQSYSNQPQHF. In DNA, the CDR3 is TGTGCCAGCTTTCAGGGACCGGGACAGTCGTATAGCAATCAGCCCCAGCATTTT.

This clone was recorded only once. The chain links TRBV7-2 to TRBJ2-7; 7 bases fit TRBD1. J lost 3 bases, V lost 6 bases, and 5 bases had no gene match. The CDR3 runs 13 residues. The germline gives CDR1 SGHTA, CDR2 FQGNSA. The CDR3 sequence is CASSRDSYYEQYF. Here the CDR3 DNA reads TGTGCCAGCAGTCGGGACAGCTACTACGAGCAGTACTTC.

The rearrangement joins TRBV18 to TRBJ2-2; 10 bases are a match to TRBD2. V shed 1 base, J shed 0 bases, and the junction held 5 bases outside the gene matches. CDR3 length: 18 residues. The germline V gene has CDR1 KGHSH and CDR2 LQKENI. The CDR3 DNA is TGTGCCAGCTCACCACAAAGCCTAGCGGGGGCGAACACCGGGGAGCTGTTTTTT. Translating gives CASSPQSLAGANTGELFF. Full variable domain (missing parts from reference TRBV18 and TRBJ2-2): NAGVMQNPRHLVRRRGQEARLRCSPMKGHSHVYWYRQLPEEGLKFMVYLQKENIIDESGMPKERFSAEFPKEGPSILRIQQVVRGDSAAYFCASSPQSLAGANTGELFFGEGSRLTVL.

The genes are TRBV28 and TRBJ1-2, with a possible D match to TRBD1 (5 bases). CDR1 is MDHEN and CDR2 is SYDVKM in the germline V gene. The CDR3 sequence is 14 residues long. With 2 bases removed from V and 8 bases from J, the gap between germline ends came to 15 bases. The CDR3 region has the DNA TGTGCCAGCAGTTTACGGCAGGGCTTAGGGGGCTACACCTTC. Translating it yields CASSLRQGLGGYTF.

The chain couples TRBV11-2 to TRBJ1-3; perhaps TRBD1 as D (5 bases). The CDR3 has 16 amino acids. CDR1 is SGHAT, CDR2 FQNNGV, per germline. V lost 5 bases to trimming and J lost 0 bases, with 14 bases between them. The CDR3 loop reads CASSQWGGTSGNTIYF. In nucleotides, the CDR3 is TGTGCCAGCAGCCAGTGGGGAGGGACCTCTGGAAACACCATATATTTT.

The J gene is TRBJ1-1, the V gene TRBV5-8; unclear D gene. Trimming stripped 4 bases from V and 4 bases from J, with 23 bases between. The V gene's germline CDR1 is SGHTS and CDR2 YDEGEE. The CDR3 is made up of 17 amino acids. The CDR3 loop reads CASSPGARPGWSTEAFF. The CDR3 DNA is TGTGCCAGCAGCCCGGGAGCGAGGCCCGGGTGGAGCACTGAAGCTTTCTTT.

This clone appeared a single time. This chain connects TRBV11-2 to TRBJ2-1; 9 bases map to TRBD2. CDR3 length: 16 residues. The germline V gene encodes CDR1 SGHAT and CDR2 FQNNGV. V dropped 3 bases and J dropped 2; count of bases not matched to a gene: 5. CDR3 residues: CASSLVTSGAYNEQFF. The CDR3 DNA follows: TGTGCCAGCAGCTTGGTGACTAGCGGAGCCTACAATGAGCAGTTCTTC.

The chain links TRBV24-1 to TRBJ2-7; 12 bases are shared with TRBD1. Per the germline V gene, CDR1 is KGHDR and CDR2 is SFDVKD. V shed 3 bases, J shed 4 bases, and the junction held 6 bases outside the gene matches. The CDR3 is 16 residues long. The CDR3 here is CATSDRPGQGAYEQYF. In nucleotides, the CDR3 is TGTGCCACCAGTGATCGCCCGGGACAGGGGGCTTACGAGCAGTACTTC.

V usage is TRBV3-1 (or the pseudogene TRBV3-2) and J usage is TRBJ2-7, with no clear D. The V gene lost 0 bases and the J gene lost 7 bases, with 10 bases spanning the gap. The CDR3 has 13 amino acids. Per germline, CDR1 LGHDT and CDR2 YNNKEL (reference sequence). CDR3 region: CASSQDLNREQYF. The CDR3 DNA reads TGTGCCAGCAGCCAAGACCTGAATCGGGAGCAGTACTTC.

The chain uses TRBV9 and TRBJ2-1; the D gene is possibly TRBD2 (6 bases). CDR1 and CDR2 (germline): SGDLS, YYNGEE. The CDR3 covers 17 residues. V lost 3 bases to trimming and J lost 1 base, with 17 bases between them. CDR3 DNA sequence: TGTGCCAGCAGCGCGTTAGCTAGCGCTATGTCCTACAATGAGCAGTTCTTC. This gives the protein CASSALASAMSYNEQFF.

The CDR3 bases are TGTGCCATCAGTCAACAGGGAAGGAGCACTGAAGCTTTCTTT. This codes for CAISQQGRSTEAFF. V is TRBV10-3 and J is TRBJ1-1; perhaps TRBD1 as D (6 bases). V lost 5 bases to trimming and J lost 4 bases, with 14 bases between them. CDR1 ENHRY and CDR2 SYGVKD come from the germline V gene. CDR3 size: 14 residues.

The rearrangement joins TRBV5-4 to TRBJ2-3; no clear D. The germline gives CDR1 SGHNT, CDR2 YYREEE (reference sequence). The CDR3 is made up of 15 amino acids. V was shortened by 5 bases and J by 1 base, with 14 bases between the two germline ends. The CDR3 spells CASSLGGSGTDTQYF. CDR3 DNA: TGTGCCAGCAGTCTAGGTGGTTCTGGCACAGATACGCAGTATTTT.

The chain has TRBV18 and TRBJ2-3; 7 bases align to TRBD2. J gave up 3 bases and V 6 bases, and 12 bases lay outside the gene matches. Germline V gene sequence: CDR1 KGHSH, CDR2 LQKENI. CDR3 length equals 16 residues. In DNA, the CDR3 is TGTGCCAGCTCCCCCTTTGGGGGGGAAAGAACAGATACGCAGTATTTT. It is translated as CASSPFGGERTDTQYF.

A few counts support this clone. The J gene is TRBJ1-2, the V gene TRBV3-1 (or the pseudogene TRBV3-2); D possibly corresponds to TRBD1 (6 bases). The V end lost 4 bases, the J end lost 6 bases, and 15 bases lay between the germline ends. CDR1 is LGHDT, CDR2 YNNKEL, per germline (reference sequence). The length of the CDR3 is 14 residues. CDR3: CASSPHGGLHGYTF. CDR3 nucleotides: TGTGCCAGCAGCCCACATGGGGGCTTACATGGCTACACCTTC.